These 18 T cell receptor beta chains originate from one sample sequenced in a study of blood T cell repertoires in COVID-19. This table comes from immunoSEQ multiplex PCR, and its TCRdb copy is limited to in-frame clones, with some not included. The table lists about 190,000 clones, around 80% of them singletons. What was sequenced was peripheral blood. These receptors were collected from a woman aged 80 or over with active or convalescent COVID-19.

The V gene is TRBV27, the J gene TRBJ1-1; TRBD1 matches at 9 bases. The CDR3 runs 15 residues. Germline CDR1 and CDR2: MNHEY and SMNVEV (reference sequence). Trimming took 5 bases from V and 2 from J; bases not matched to a gene: 6. The CDR3 DNA reads TGTGCCAGCAGTATACAGGGGGCAACCAACACTGAAGCTTTCTTT. Encoded protein: CASSIQGATNTEAFF.

The chain recombines TRBV27 with TRBJ2-7; D is uncertain. CDR1 and CDR2 (germline): MNHEY, SMNVEV (reference sequence). The CDR3 loop spans 11 amino acids. The V and J ends lost 4 bases and 5 bases respectively, with 6 bases between them. The CDR3 bases are TGTGCCAGCAGTTCCCATCACGAGCAGTACTTC. Translating gives CASSSHHEQYF.

This chain uses TRBV9 with TRBJ1-3; TRBD1 might be the D (5 bases). The CDR3 consists of 15 residues. CDR1 is SGDLS, CDR2 YYNGEE, per germline. Trimming took 4 bases from V and 7 from J, leaving 18 bases between them. CDR3 nucleotides: TGTGCCAGCAGCACAATGAAGGACATCCCGAACACCATATATTTT. Translation: CASSTMKDIPNTIYF.

The chain has TRBV5-1 and TRBJ1-6; 7 bases fit TRBD1. There are 14 residues in the CDR3. After removal of 3 bases from V and 10 bases from J, the junction contained 7 bases not matched to a gene. Per the germline V gene, CDR1 is SGHRS and CDR2 is YFSETQ. CDR3 in amino acids: CASSWGTERSPLHF. CDR3 DNA sequence: TGCGCCAGCAGCTGGGGGACAGAGAGGTCACCCCTCCACTTT.

The chain is built from TRBV9 and TRBJ2-2, with D perhaps TRBD1 (5 bases). The CDR3 spans 15 residues. Germline V lookup: CDR1 SGDLS, CDR2 YYNGEE. Trimming left V 4 bases short and J 7 bases short, with 17 bases between. The CDR3 is CASSPRVGAIGELFF. In DNA form, the CDR3 reads TGTGCCAGCAGCCCAAGGGTAGGGGCCATCGGGGAGCTGTTTTTT.

The chain combines TRBV5-4 with TRBJ2-7; 7 bases agree with TRBD1. The CDR3 runs 13 residues. From germline, CDR1 is SGHNT and CDR2 YYREEE (reference sequence). V shed 3 bases and J 5 bases; nucleotides not matched to a gene: 5. The CDR3 sequence is CASSYWTGDEQYF. In nucleotides, the CDR3 is TGTGCCAGCAGCTATTGGACAGGTGACGAGCAGTACTTC.

The gene calls are TRBV5-1 and TRBJ1-1; tentatively, D is TRBD1 (5 bases). The CDR3 loop spans 14 amino acids. Germline loops: CDR1 SGHRS, CDR2 YFSETQ. Trimming cost V 4 bases and J 2 bases, with 12 bases left between them. CDR3 in DNA: TGCGCCAGCAGCGAAAGAAGGGGTAACACTGAAGCTTTCTTT. As protein: CASSERRGNTEAFF. Filled out from reference TRBV5-1 and TRBJ1-1, the complete variable domain reads KAGVTQTPRYLIKTRGQQVTLSCSPISGHRSVSWYQQTPGQGLQFLFEYFSETQRNKGNFPGRFSGRQFSNSRSEMNVSTLELGDSALYLCASSERRGNTEAFFGQGTRLTVV.

The chain joins TRBV9 to TRBJ1-1, with 8 bases matching TRBD1. The trim removed 4 bases at V and 3 bases at J, leaving 8 bases unmatched. This CDR3 comprises 15 residues. The V gene's germline CDR1 is SGDLS and CDR2 YYNGEE. The chain's CDR3 is CASSQFQGADTEAFF. CDR3 nucleotide sequence: TGTGCCAGCAGCCAATTCCAGGGGGCAGACACTGAAGCTTTCTTT.

This chain uses TRBV7-9 with TRBJ2-7; 9 bases fit TRBD1. The germline V gene encodes CDR1 SEHNR and CDR2 FQNEAQ (reference sequence). The CDR3 is 16 residues long. J gave up 7 bases and V 6 bases, and 16 bases lay outside the gene matches. In DNA, the CDR3 is TGTGCCAGCAGTTTCATGGCATGGGACAGGGCGGAGGAGCAGTACTTC. Amino acid sequence: CASSFMAWDRAEEQYF.

V gene TRBV19 combines with J gene TRBJ1-3, with D perhaps matching TRBD1 (6 bases). The CDR3 is made up of 15 amino acids. Trimming removed 4 bases from V and 3 bases from J, with 13 bases in between. The germline V gene encodes CDR1 LNHDA and CDR2 SQIVND (reference sequence). The CDR3 region is CASSRTVLGGNTIYF. In DNA, the CDR3 is TGTGCCAGTAGTAGGACAGTCCTGGGTGGAAACACCATATATTTT.

The V call is TRBV5-1, the J call TRBJ2-1, with 10 bases lining up with TRBD2. Trimming cost V 7 bases and J 10 bases; bases outside gene matches: 11. The CDR3 spans 14 residues. Germline CDR1 and CDR2: SGHRS and YFSETQ. The CDR3 protein is CASSPSGGGIEQFF. The CDR3 DNA reads TGCGCCAGCTCCCCCAGCGGGGGGGGAATCGAGCAGTTCTTC.

This sequence joins TRBV10-3 and TRBJ1-4; 9 nucleotides line up with TRBD1. With V trimmed by 10 bases and J by 0 bases, 9 bases remained unmatched. The V gene's germline CDR1 is ENHRY and CDR2 SYGVKD. This CDR3 is 16 amino acids long. The CDR3 bases are TGTGCCAGCAATCCGGGACAGGGTGCAACTAATGAAAAACTGTTTTTT. This codes for CASNPGQGATNEKLFF.

The gene calls are TRBV12-3 or TRBV12-4 and TRBJ1-2; no clear D gene. V shed 4 bases and J shed 3 bases, with 9 bases lying between them. This CDR3 contains 13 residues. This CDR3 is CASSSLGHYGYTF. For the CDR3, the DNA is TGTGCCAGCAGTTCCCTTGGGCACTATGGCTACACCTTC.

A single count supports this clone. The gene calls are TRBV6-1 and TRBJ2-1; D not resolved. Germline-derived CDR1 and CDR2 are MNHNS and SASEGT. The CDR3 runs to 16 residues. The ends were cut back, 1 base at V and 0 bases at J, with 10 bases in the middle. CDR3 amino acids: CASSEVVRSSYNEQFF. The CDR3 DNA reads as TGTGCCAGCAGTGAAGTAGTAAGGAGCTCCTACAATGAGCAGTTCTTC.

This clone appeared a few times. The junction and the germline gene differ at one end; a read error may be behind it. This chain connects TRBV7-9 to TRBJ1-5; 8 nucleotides line up with TRBD1. This CDR3 comprises 14 residues. Germline assignment: CDR1 SEHNR and CDR2 FQNEAQ (reference sequence). The CDR3 spells CASRQGAGNQPQHF. The CDR3 DNA follows: TGTGCCAGCAGGCAGGGGGCAGGCAACCAGCCCCAGCATTTT.

The V gene is TRBV4-3, the J gene TRBJ1-4, with TRBD1 matching 7 bases. Germline loops: CDR1 LGHNA, CDR2 YSLEER. V trimming: 1 base; J trimming: 12 bases; junction bases outside the gene matches: 5. CDR3 length: 13 residues. Here the CDR3 reads CASSQVQGDQLFF. CDR3 sequence (DNA): TGCGCCAGCAGCCAAGTTCAGGGGGACCAACTGTTTTTT.

The chain employs TRBV5-4 and TRBJ2-2, with D uncertain. Trimming cost V 5 bases and J 4 bases, with 9 bases left between them. Germline CDR1 reads SGHNT; CDR2 reads YYREEE (reference sequence). The CDR3 consists of 13 residues. The CDR3 bases are TGTGCCAGCAGTTCCGAGATCACCGGGGAGCTGTTTTTT. It yields the protein CASSSEITGELFF.

A note on this clone: At one end, the junction sequence differs from germline, possibly due to a read error. The chain uses TRBV7-7 and TRBJ2-3; maybe TRBD1 (6 bases). The germline gives CDR1 SSHAT, CDR2 FNYEAQ (reference sequence). The CDR3 runs to 16 residues. CDR3 sequence: CASSLVAGEGTDTQYF. Written as DNA, the CDR3 is TGTGCTAGCAGCTTAGTGGCAGGGGAAGGCACAGATACGCAGTATTTT.